These T cell receptor beta chains were read from a single sample in a study of blood T cell repertoires in COVID-19. Sequencing was performed with immunoSEQ multiplex PCR; in TCRdb, only in-frame clones are kept and a portion is missing. The sample lists 300,000 to 350,000 clones; about 90% were seen once. The sample was peripheral blood. The receptor source for this set is a woman in her late teens or twenties who had recovered from COVID-19. The CDR3 runs from the conserved cysteine through the conserved F or W. A D gene is named only where the DNA matches it firmly. Not every row has a clone size; where given, it reads once, few, many or a size class.

>NA|TRBJ2-3|NA|TRBV21-1
CASSKSLAREEDTQYF
TGTGCCAGCAGCAAATCTCTCGCTCGAGAGGAAGATACGCAGTATTTT
>NA|TRBJ1-3|NA|TRBV6-5
CASSYGQNSGNTIYF
TGTGCCAGCAGTTACGGACAAAACTCTGGAAACACCATATATTTT
>NA|TRBJ2-1|TRBD2|TRBV4-1
CASSQFTGGPYNEQFF
TGCGCCAGCAGCCAGTTTACGGGAGGGCCCTACAATGAGCAGTTCTTC
>NA|TRBJ2-5|NA|TRBV9
CASSPRGGQETQYF
TGTGCCAGCAGCCCCAGAGGGGGACAAGAGACCCAGTACTTC
>NA|TRBJ1-1|TRBD1|TRBV19
CASSRTGGGTEAFF
TGTGCCAGTAGTAGAACAGGGGGCGGCACTGAAGCTTTCTTT
>once|TRBJ1-4|NA|TRBV5-4
CASSSHTTNEKLFF
TGTGCCAGCAGTTCACATACAACTAATGAAAAACTGTTTTTT
>few|TRBJ1-1|NA|TRBV6-5
CASRGADGAFF
TGTGCCAGCAGAGGGGCCGATGGGGCTTTCTTT
>NA|TRBJ1-3|NA|TRBV4-1
CASSQAHSSGNTIYF
TGCGCCAGCAGCCAAGCCCACAGCTCTGGAAACACCATATATTTT
>NA|TRBJ1-4|NA|TRBV5-4
CASSGGAGFRNEKLFF
TGTGCCAGCAGTGGGGGGGCAGGGTTCCGCAATGAAAAACTGTTTTTT
>NA|TRBJ2-1|NA|TRBV24-1
CATSSGRYNEQFF
TGTGCCACCAGTTCCGGGAGATACAATGAGCAGTTCTTC
>NA|TRBJ2-6|NA|TRBV3-1/TRBV3-2
CASSSPARVGARSGANVLTF
TGTGCCAGCAGTTCCCCCGCCCGGGTTGGGGCCCGGTCTGGGGCCAACGTCCTGACTTTC
>NA|TRBJ2-1|TRBD2|TRBV27
CASRGAGAGSYNEQFF
TGTGCCAGCAGAGGAGCGGGAGCAGGCTCCTACAATGAGCAGTTCTTC
>NA|TRBJ1-2|TRBD1|TRBV5-1
CASSRDRTYGYTF
TGCGCCAGCAGCCGGGACAGGACCTATGGCTACACCTTC
>NA|TRBJ1-1|NA|TRBV5-1
CASRPRGLNTEAFF
TGCGCCAGCCGGCCCCGGGGTTTGAACACTGAAGCTTTCTTT
>NA|TRBJ2-1|NA|TRBV19
CASSFGLPYNEQFF
TGTGCCAGTAGTTTCGGACTACCCTACAATGAGCAGTTCTTC
>NA|TRBJ1-1|NA|TRBV5-1
CASSPGAGPSEAFF
TGCGCCAGCAGCCCTGGGGCAGGGCCCTCTGAAGCTTTCTTT
>NA|TRBJ2-2|TRBD1|TRBV6-2/TRBV6-3
CASSRGTGEITGELFF
TGTGCCAGCAGTCGAGGGACAGGGGAGATAACCGGGGAGCTGTTTTTT
>NA|TRBJ1-1|TRBD1|TRBV5-1
CASSPTGGQVMNTEAFF
TGCGCCAGCAGCCCTACAGGGGGCCAAGTTATGAACACTGAAGCTTTCTTT
>NA|TRBJ1-2|NA|TRBV27
CASSLTREDGGYTF
TGTGCCAGCAGTTTGACCAGGGAAGATGGTGGCTACACCTTC
>NA|TRBJ2-3|NA|TRBV21-1
CASSNGPGGQGDTQYF
TGTGCCAGCAGCAACGGTCCCGGAGGGCAAGGAGATACGCAGTATTTT
>NA|TRBJ1-1|TRBD1|TRBV6-5
CASRRGQGARAFF
TGTGCCAGCAGGCGAGGACAGGGGGCGCGGGCTTTCTTT
>NA|TRBJ2-1|TRBD2|TRBV10-2
CASSEAAGFNEQFF
TGCGCCAGCAGTGAAGCAGCGGGATTCAATGAGCAGTTCTTC
>once|TRBJ1-1|NA|TRBV6-5
CASSYLPGVNTEAFF
TGTGCCAGCAGTTACCTCCCGGGTGTGAACACTGAAGCTTTCTTT
>NA|TRBJ1-5|TRBD1|TRBV2
CASSPGQGNSNQPQHF
TGTGCCAGCAGTCCGGGACAGGGCAATAGCAATCAGCCCCAGCATTTT
>NA|TRBJ1-5|NA|TRBV6-5
CASSPVGASNQPQHF
TGTGCCAGCAGCCCGGTAGGGGCTAGCAATCAGCCCCAGCATTTT
>NA|TRBJ2-3|TRBD2|TRBV10-3
CAISAGTSGRADTQYF
TGTGCCATCAGCGCGGGGACTAGCGGGAGAGCAGATACGCAGTATTTT
>NA|TRBJ2-1|TRBD2|TRBV9
CASSVGELAAYNEQFF
TGTGCCAGCAGCGTAGGGGAACTAGCGGCCTACAATGAGCAGTTCTTC
>NA|TRBJ1-4|TRBD1|TRBV29-1
CSVIPSPGQGLPTNEKLFF
TGCAGCGTTATCCCGAGCCCGGGACAGGGGCTGCCAACTAATGAAAAACTGTTTTTT
>NA|TRBJ2-6|TRBD1|TRBV6-2/TRBV6-3
CASSYRFRDRTYSGANVLTF
TGTGCCAGCAGTTACAGGTTTCGGGACAGGACGTACTCTGGGGCCAACGTCCTGACTTTC
>NA|TRBJ1-1|NA|TRBV20-1
CSAETGDFAFF
TGCAGTGCTGAGACAGGCGACTTCGCTTTCTTT
>NA|TRBJ2-5|TRBD1|TRBV6-2/TRBV6-3
CASSPWTGSGTQYF
TGTGCCAGCAGTCCATGGACAGGGTCAGGGACCCAGTACTTC
>NA|TRBJ1-1|NA|TRBV7-8
CASSENMNTEAFF
TGTGCCAGCAGCGAGAATATGAACACTGAAGCTTTCTTT
>NA|TRBJ2-6|NA|TRBV4-3
CASSTGIRAGANVLTF
TGCGCCAGCTCAACAGGGATAAGGGCTGGGGCCAACGTCCTGACTTTC
>NA|TRBJ1-1|NA|TRBV4-3
CASSQDQENTEAFF
TGCGCCAGCAGCCAAGATCAGGAGAACACTGAAGCTTTCTTT
>NA|TRBJ2-1|NA|TRBV7-9
CASSFSRWGLDEQFF
TGTGCCAGCAGCTTCAGTAGGTGGGGCTTGGATGAGCAGTTCTTC
>NA|TRBJ2-1|TRBD2|TRBV29-1
CSVPWGASGTYNEQFF
TGCAGCGTCCCCTGGGGCGCTAGCGGGACCTACAATGAGCAGTTCTTC
>NA|TRBJ1-6|NA|TRBV9
CASSLEENSPLHF
TGTGCCAGCAGCTTAGAGGAGAATTCACCCCTCCACTTT
>NA|TRBJ2-2|TRBD2|TRBV5-6
CATTTSGRANTGELFF
TGTGCCACCACAACTAGCGGGAGAGCGAACACCGGGGAGCTGTTTTTT
>NA|TRBJ1-3|NA|TRBV5-6
CASSFSPASSGNTIYF
TGTGCCAGCAGCTTCTCGCCGGCTAGCTCTGGAAACACCATATATTTT
>NA|TRBJ2-1|TRBD2|TRBV24-1
CATSDLRISGTDEQFF
TGTGCCACCAGTGATTTGCGGATTAGCGGGACGGATGAGCAGTTCTTC
>few|TRBJ1-2|TRBD1|TRBV5-1
CASSLAGTGAYGYTF
TGCGCCAGCAGCTTGGCCGGGACAGGGGCTTATGGCTACACCTTC
>NA|TRBJ1-2|TRBD1|TRBV7-2
CASSSDRGPNYGYTF
TGTGCCAGCAGCTCGGACAGGGGGCCTAACTATGGCTACACCTTC